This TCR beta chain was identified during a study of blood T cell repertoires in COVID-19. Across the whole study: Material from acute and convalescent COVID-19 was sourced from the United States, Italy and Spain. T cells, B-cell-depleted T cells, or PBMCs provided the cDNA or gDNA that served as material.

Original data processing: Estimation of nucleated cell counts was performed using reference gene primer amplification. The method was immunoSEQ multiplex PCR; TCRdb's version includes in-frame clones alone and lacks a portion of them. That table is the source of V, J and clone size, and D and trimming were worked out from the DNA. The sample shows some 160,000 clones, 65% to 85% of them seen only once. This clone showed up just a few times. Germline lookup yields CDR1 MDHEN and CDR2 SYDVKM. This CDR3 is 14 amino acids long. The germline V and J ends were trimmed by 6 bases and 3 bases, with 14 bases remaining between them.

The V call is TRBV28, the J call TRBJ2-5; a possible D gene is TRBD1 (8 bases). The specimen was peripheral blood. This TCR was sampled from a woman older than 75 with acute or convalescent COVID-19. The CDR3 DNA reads TGTGCCAGCAGCAAACAGGGGGGGAAAGAGACCCAGTACTTC. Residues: CASSKQGGKETQYF.